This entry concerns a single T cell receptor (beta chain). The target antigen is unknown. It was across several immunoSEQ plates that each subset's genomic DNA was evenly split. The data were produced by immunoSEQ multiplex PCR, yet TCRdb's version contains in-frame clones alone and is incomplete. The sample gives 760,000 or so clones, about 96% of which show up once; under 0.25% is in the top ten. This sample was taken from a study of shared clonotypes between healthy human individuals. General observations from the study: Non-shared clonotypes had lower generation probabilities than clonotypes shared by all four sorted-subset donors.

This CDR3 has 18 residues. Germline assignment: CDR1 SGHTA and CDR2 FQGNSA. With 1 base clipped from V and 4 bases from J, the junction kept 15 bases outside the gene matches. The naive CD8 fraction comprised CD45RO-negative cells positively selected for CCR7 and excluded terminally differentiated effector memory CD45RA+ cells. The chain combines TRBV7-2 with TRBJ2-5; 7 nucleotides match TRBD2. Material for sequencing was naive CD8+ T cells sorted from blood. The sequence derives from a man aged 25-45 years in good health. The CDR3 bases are TGTGCCAGCAGCTTAGTCCGCAGCCTGGACCCGGGGGGAGAGACCCAGTACTTC. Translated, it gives CASSLVRSLDPGGETQYF.